The 22 T cell receptor beta chains presented below share a single source sample, sequenced in a study of blood T cells in healthy people across ages. A second PCR of about 7 to 12 cycles used a sample-barcoded 5' primer and a J-beta primer mix. One entry per CDR3 protein, called by TCRdb with MiXCR from the 5' RACE reads. The data contain more than 1,400,000 distinct CDR3 sequences, roughly 40% of them singletons. The material sequenced was blood. These receptors originate from a woman aged 18 to 35 in good health.

This clonotype was detected a few times. The chain uses TRBV11-2 and TRBJ2-7, with unresolved D. Germline V gene data show CDR1 as SGHAT and CDR2 as FQNNGV. The ends were cut back, 3 bases at V and 5 bases at J, with 11 bases in the middle. This CDR3 region has 13 residues. The CDR3 sequence is CASSFGGEDEQYF. For the CDR3, the DNA is TGTGCCAGCAGCTTTGGTGGTGAGGACGAGCAGTACTTC. Complete variable domain (other parts from reference TRBV11-2 and TRBJ2-7): EAGVAQSPRYKIIEKRQSVAFWCNPISGHATLYWYQQILGQGPKLLIQFQNNGVVDDSQLPKDRFSAERLKGVDSTLKIQPAKLEDSAVYLCASSFGGEDEQYFGPGTRLTVT.

Only one count was recorded for this clonotype. The rearrangement uses TRBV10-1 and TRBJ2-1; TRBD2 is a possible D gene (5 bases). Germline lookup yields CDR1 WNHNN and CDR2 SYGVQD (reference sequence). Between the trimmed V and J ends, which lost 5 bases and 8 bases, there was a span of 13 bases. The CDR3 extends over 13 amino acids. CDR3 sequence reads: CASSFSGRYEQFF. The CDR3 DNA reads as TGCGCCAGCAGTTTTTCGGGGAGATATGAGCAGTTCTTC.

DNA for the CDR3: TGCGCCAGCAGCTTGAATGGCAGTCCTAGCACAGATACGCAGTATTTT. Its protein product is CASSLNGSPSTDTQYF. The rearrangement uses TRBV5-1 and TRBJ2-3; D not resolved. V gave up 1 base and J gave up 0 bases, with 12 bases separating them. Germline V CDR1 and CDR2: SGHRS, YFSETQ. The CDR3 runs to 16 residues.

This clonotype showed up just a few times. The chain combines TRBV27 with TRBJ1-2; 9 nucleotides match TRBD1. V shed 6 bases and J 0 bases; nucleotides not matched to a gene: 5. Germline V lookup: CDR1 MNHEY, CDR2 SMNVEV (reference sequence). The CDR3 covers 15 residues. In DNA, the CDR3 is TGTGCCAGCAGAATTGGGACAGGGTCTAACTATGGCTACACCTTC. This sequence encodes CASRIGTGSNYGYTF.

This chain joins TRBV12-3 or TRBV12-4 and TRBJ2-1; D ambiguous. The J call may be incorrect, as the DNA end agrees better with TRBJ2-7. This CDR3 has 16 residues. The CDR3 sequence: CASRVGSGSTYNEQYF. The DNA of the CDR3 is TGTGCCAGCAGGGTAGGGTCTGGATCGACCTACAATGAGCAGTACTTC.

CDR3 nucleotide sequence: TGTGCCAGCAGTTCTCAGGAGGGGGGGCAAGAGACCCAGTACTTC. Translated, it gives CASSSQEGGQETQYF. The chain couples TRBV28 to TRBJ2-5; the D gene is possibly TRBD2 (7 bases). Deletions cut 4 bases from V and 2 bases from J, with 14 bases between. This CDR3 contains 15 residues. From germline, CDR1 is MDHEN and CDR2 SYDVKM.

The chain uses TRBV3-1 and TRBJ2-5; D gene uncertain. The CDR3 is 12 residues long. Trimming took 4 bases from V and 10 from J, leaving 13 bases between them. Germline V gene data show CDR1 as LGHDT and CDR2 as YNNKEL (reference sequence). The CDR3 is CASSRPRMGQYF. The CDR3 DNA is TGTGCCAGCAGCCGACCTAGAATGGGCCAGTACTTC.

This rearrangement joins TRBV12-5 to TRBJ2-3; 7 bases match TRBD2. The CDR3 covers 16 residues. The ends lost 1 base at V and 6 bases at J; junction bases unmatched: 10. Germline V lookup: CDR1 LGHNT, CDR2 FRNRAP. Here the CDR3 reads CASGLEIAGLSDTQYF. CDR3 coding DNA: TGTGCTAGTGGTTTGGAAATAGCGGGTCTCTCCGATACGCAGTATTTT.

The chain's CDR3 is CASRRRGDGADTQYF. CDR3 in DNA: TGTGCCAGCCGACGAAGGGGGGACGGAGCAGATACGCAGTATTTT. The chain carries TRBV9 and TRBJ2-3; D may be TRBD1 or TRBD2 (6 bases each). V lost 7 bases to trimming and J lost 4 bases, with 19 bases between them. Germline assignment: CDR1 SGDLS and CDR2 YYNGEE. This CDR3 comprises 15 residues.

This clonotype has just a few counts. The genes are TRBV20-1 and TRBJ2-7; no definite D call. V was shortened by 0 bases and J by 2 bases, with 5 bases between the two germline ends. The V gene's germline CDR1 is DFQATT and CDR2 SNEGSKA (reference sequence). CDR3 size: 12 residues. The CDR3 DNA sequence: TGCAGTGCTAGAGAACTGACCTACGAGCAGTACTTC. The encoded protein is CSARELTYEQYF.

J is TRBJ2-4 and V is TRBV6-5; 7 nucleotides align to TRBD1. The germline gives CDR1 MNHEY, CDR2 SVGAGI. The V segment lost 5 bases and the J segment 5 bases; nucleotides outside the gene matches: 6. This CDR3 spans 14 amino acids. In nucleotides, the CDR3 is TGTGCCAGCAGTCCTTGGACAGGCCAAAACATTCAGTACTTC. Its protein product is CASSPWTGQNIQYF.

The rearrangement joins TRBV7-9 to TRBJ2-1; TRBD2 agrees at 10 bases. The CDR3 consists of 15 residues. V lost 1 base to trimming and J lost 8 bases; unmatched junction nucleotides: 5. CDR1 SEHNR and CDR2 FQNEAQ come from the germline V gene (reference sequence). The CDR3 DNA is TGTGCCAGCAGCTTAGTGGGGACTAGCGAGGATGAGCAGTTCTTC. This sequence encodes CASSLVGTSEDEQFF.

The rearrangement uses TRBV28 and TRBJ1-1; 9 bases line up with TRBD1. With V trimmed by 6 bases and J by 5 bases, 7 bases remained unmatched. Germline V gene lookup returns CDR1 MDHEN and CDR2 SYDVKM. This CDR3 is 14 amino acids long. The CDR3 protein is CASSWDRVKTEAFF. CDR3 DNA sequence: TGTGCCAGCAGCTGGGACAGGGTCAAAACTGAAGCTTTCTTT. Full variable domain (rest looked up from reference TRBV28 and TRBJ1-1): DVKVTQSSRYLVKRTGEKVFLECVQDMDHENMFWYRQDPGLGLRLIYFSYDVKMKEKGDIPEGYSVSREKKERFSLILESASTNQTSMYLCASSWDRVKTEAFFGQGTRLTVV.

The chain uses TRBV20-1 and TRBJ1-6; D not certain. V was pared by 5 bases and J by 11 bases, with 7 bases between. The CDR3 has 10 amino acids. Germline-derived CDR1 and CDR2 are DFQATT and SNEGSKA (reference sequence). CDR3 protein: CSASLPPLHF. In DNA form, the CDR3 reads TGCAGTGCTTCGTTACCACCCCTCCACTTT.

The chain links TRBV12-3 or TRBV12-4 to TRBJ2-1; D not resolved. This CDR3 region has 14 residues. Trimming shortened V by 2 bases and J by 4 bases, and 9 bases separated the two germline ends. CDR3 nucleotide sequence: TGTGCCAGCAGTTTACGACTGGAGTACAATGAGCAGTTCTTC. It translates to CASSLRLEYNEQFF.

This chain connects TRBV12-3 or TRBV12-4 to TRBJ1-1; tentatively, D is TRBD1 (5 bases). The germline V and J ends were trimmed by 5 bases and 3 bases, with 13 bases remaining between them. The CDR3 has 14 residues. CDR3 sequence: CASSAYRSDTEAFF. CDR3 DNA: TGTGCCAGCAGTGCGTACAGGTCTGACACTGAAGCTTTCTTT.

This clonotype was seen a few times. This rearrangement joins TRBV3-1 to TRBJ1-1, with D possibly TRBD1 on 6 matching bases. CDR1 and CDR2 (germline): LGHDT, YNNKEL (reference sequence). CDR3 length: 15 residues. Trimming left V 4 bases short and J 1 base short, with 13 bases between. CDR3 sequence reads: CASSRAGQSNTEAFF. CDR3 coding DNA: TGTGCCAGCAGCCGTGCCGGACAGTCGAACACTGAAGCTTTCTTT.

This clonotype has a handful of counts. J is TRBJ2-7 and V is TRBV27; 12 nucleotides match TRBD1. The CDR3 covers 16 residues. J gave up 8 bases and V 2 bases, and 10 bases lay outside the gene matches. Germline V CDR1 and CDR2: MNHEY, SMNVEV (reference sequence). Here the CDR3 reads CASSLALGGQGAQQYF. The CDR3 bases are TGTGCCAGCAGTTTAGCCCTAGGGGGACAGGGGGCCCAGCAGTACTTC.

The CDR3 DNA is TGTGCCAGCAGCCCGAATACTGTTAACACAGATACGCAGTATTTT. Its translation: CASSPNTVNTDTQYF. The V and J genes are TRBV7-6 and TRBJ2-3; D is uncertain. In germline, CDR1 is SGHVS, CDR2 FNYEAQ. Deletions cut 5 bases from V and 2 bases from J, with 14 bases between. CDR3 size: 15 residues.

The chain couples TRBV7-6 to TRBJ2-1, with 9 nucleotides matching TRBD2. Unmatched junction bases numbered 5, after V lost 6 bases and J lost 2 bases. The CDR3 has 15 amino acids. Germline values: CDR1 SGHVS, CDR2 FNYEAQ. The CDR3 loop is CASRELAGTYNEQFF. The CDR3 nucleotides are TGTGCCAGCAGGGAACTAGCGGGTACCTACAATGAGCAGTTCTTC.

The chain has TRBV24-1 and TRBJ2-2; 13 positions agree with TRBD2. This CDR3 spans 17 amino acids. The germline CDR1 and CDR2 sequences are KGHDR and SFDVKD. V lost 3 bases to trimming and J lost 7 bases; unmatched junction nucleotides: 7. The CDR3 bases are TGTGCCACCAGTGATACCAGGACTAGCGGGAGCGACGGGGAGCTGTTTTTT. Its translation is CATSDTRTSGSDGELFF.

Points on this clonotype: Given a much more abundant clone one base away, this may be a read error. The rearrangement links TRBV6-6 to TRBJ2-1; D is uncertain. This CDR3 comprises 14 residues. The germline gives CDR1 MNHNY, CDR2 SVGAGI (reference sequence). The CDR3 DNA reads TGTACCAGCGCCCTTACTGAGACCTACAATGAGCAGTTCTTC. It yields the protein CTSALTETYNEQFF.